What follows are 20 T cell receptor beta chains derived from one specimen sequenced in a study of blood T cell repertoires in COVID-19. Assay: immunoSEQ multiplex PCR; the TCRdb copy retains only in-frame clones and omits some. The data contain about 140,000 clones, approximately 80% of them seen just once; the ten biggest clones take up approximately 8.2%. Sequenced sample: peripheral blood. These receptors came from a human donor in a cohort sampled during active COVID-19.

This clone occurred once. The chain employs TRBV9 and TRBJ1-6; 9 bases fit TRBD1. The CDR3 loop spans 17 amino acids. Losses at the gene ends were 4 bases for V and 5 bases for J; bases not matched to a gene: 10. The V gene's germline CDR1 is SGDLS and CDR2 YYNGEE. The CDR3 DNA reads TGTGCCAGCAGCTCGAAAACAGGGGGCTTGGATAATTCACCCCTCCACTTT. This sequence encodes CASSSKTGGLDNSPLHF.

V usage is TRBV2 and J usage is TRBJ2-2; 7 nucleotides agree with TRBD1. The J segment lost 4 bases and the V segment lost 6 bases, leaving 8 bases of the junction unmatched. This CDR3 spans 15 amino acids. The germline CDR1 and CDR2 sequences are SNHLY and FYNNEI. CDR3 sequence (DNA): TGTGCCAGCAGCCTGACAGGGTCCCTCACCGGGGAGCTGTTTTTT. It yields the protein CASSLTGSLTGELFF.

The chain combines TRBV18 with TRBJ2-1; 8 nucleotides align to TRBD2. V shed 3 bases and J 5 bases; nucleotides not matched to a gene: 9. This CDR3 is 16 amino acids long. Germline CDR1 reads KGHSH; CDR2 reads LQKENI. Here the CDR3 DNA reads TGTGCCAGCTCACCGAGGGCGGGAGGTGTGGACAATGAGCAGTTCTTC. The encoded protein is CASSPRAGGVDNEQFF.

This rearrangement joins TRBV5-1 to TRBJ2-5; perhaps TRBD2 as D (5 bases). V was cut by 0 bases and J by 1 base, with 7 bases left in between. Germline V CDR1 and CDR2: SGHRS, YFSETQ. The CDR3 loop spans 14 amino acids. The CDR3 loop is CASSLGGIQETQYF. As DNA, the CDR3 is TGCGCCAGCAGCTTGGGAGGGATCCAAGAGACCCAGTACTTC.

CDR3 sequence: CASSPEFQGRHEQYF. The DNA of the CDR3 is TGTGCCAGTTCCCCGGAGTTTCAGGGAAGGCACGAGCAGTACTTC. The chain links TRBV19 to TRBJ2-7, with D perhaps TRBD1 (5 bases). Trimming left V 8 bases short and J 5 bases short, with 22 bases between. The CDR3 has 15 amino acids. Germline lookup yields CDR1 LNHDA and CDR2 SQIVND (reference sequence).

The J gene is TRBJ2-4, the V gene TRBV18; possibly TRBD1 for D (5 bases). Per germline, CDR1 KGHSH and CDR2 LQKENI. The germline V and J ends were trimmed by 2 bases and 4 bases, with 12 bases remaining between them. The CDR3 runs to 15 residues. The CDR3: CASSPADTPKNIQYF. In nucleotides, the CDR3 is TGTGCCAGCTCACCAGCGGACACCCCTAAAAACATTCAGTACTTC. Drawing the rest from reference TRBV18 and TRBJ2-4, the complete variable domain is NAGVMQNPRHLVRRRGQEARLRCSPMKGHSHVYWYRQLPEEGLKFMVYLQKENIIDESGMPKERFSAEFPKEGPSILRIQQVVRGDSAAYFCASSPADTPKNIQYFGAGTRLSVL.

The chain joins TRBV28 to TRBJ1-5; D may be TRBD1 (6 bases). The CDR3 runs 15 residues. The V end lost 5 bases, the J end lost 2 bases, and 13 bases lay between the germline ends. CDR1 MDHEN and CDR2 SYDVKM come from the germline V gene. The CDR3 is CASSLGGGGNQPQHF. Here the CDR3 DNA reads TGTGCCAGCAGTCTAGGGGGTGGCGGCAATCAGCCCCAGCATTTT.

The chain joins TRBV6-5 to TRBJ1-5; weak D call: TRBD1 (5 bases). Germline loops: CDR1 MNHEY, CDR2 SVGAGI. V was trimmed by 0 bases and J by 6 bases, leaving 9 bases between them. The CDR3 extends over 14 amino acids. CDR3 nucleotides: TGTGCCAGCAGTTACTCAGGGGTTAGTCAGCCCCAGCATTTT. Translation gives CASSYSGVSQPQHF.

The genes are TRBV18 and TRBJ1-3, with D hard to call. CDR1 and CDR2 from the germline V gene are KGHSH and LQKENI. There are 16 residues in the CDR3. Trimming took off 3 bases at V and 4 bases at J, with 16 bases between the two ends. CDR3: CASSPSLGSSGNTIYF. In DNA, the CDR3 is TGTGCCAGCTCACCGTCCTTAGGGAGCTCCGGAAACACCATATATTTT.

The J gene is TRBJ2-7, the V gene TRBV6-5; 9 bases are a match to TRBD1. Germline CDR1 and CDR2: MNHEY and SVGAGI. V trimming: 6 bases; J trimming: 4 bases; junction bases outside the gene matches: 10. The CDR3 contains 15 residues. CDR3 sequence reads: CASRSPGQGKYEQYF. CDR3 DNA: TGTGCCAGCAGATCCCCGGGACAGGGAAAGTACGAGCAGTACTTC.

The chain carries TRBV20-1 and TRBJ1-2; D unresolved. There are 13 residues in the CDR3. From germline, CDR1 is DFQATT and CDR2 SNEGSKA (reference sequence). V was cut by 3 bases and J by 1 base, with 9 bases left in between. The CDR3 protein is CSASVGVNYGYTF. CDR3 DNA sequence: TGCAGTGCTAGTGTGGGAGTTAACTATGGCTACACCTTC.

In nucleotides, the CDR3 is TGTGCCAGCTCACCACCGTGGGACAGAGGTACCTACGAGCAGTACTTC. Translated, it gives CASSPPWDRGTYEQYF. The V and J genes are TRBV18 and TRBJ2-7; 7 bases fit TRBD1. The length of the CDR3 is 16 residues. The J segment lost 2 bases and the V segment lost 0 bases, leaving 7 bases of the junction unmatched. The germline V gene has CDR1 KGHSH and CDR2 LQKENI.

CDR3 sequence reads: CASTSLSGQYF. CDR3 DNA: TGTGCCAGCACCTCCCTCAGCGGGCAGTACTTC. The chain uses TRBV7-8 and TRBJ2-7; tentative D call: TRBD2 (5 bases). The CDR3 contains 11 residues. Trimming shortened V by 7 bases and J by 9 bases, and 13 bases separated the two germline ends. Germline V gives CDR1 SGHVS, CDR2 FQNEAQ. Looking up the rest from reference TRBV7-8 and TRBJ2-7 gives the full variable domain: GAGVSQSPRYKVAKRGQDVALRCDPISGHVSLFWYQQALGQGPEFLTYFQNEAQLDKSGLPSDRFFAERPEGSVSTLKIQRTQQEDSAVYLCASTSLSGQYFGPGTRLTVT.

The rearrangement joins TRBV6-5 to TRBJ2-5; 9 bases are shared with TRBD1. The CDR3 is 13 residues long. CDR1 is MNHEY, CDR2 SVGAGI, per germline. The V and J ends lost 7 bases and 5 bases, in that order; junction bases with no gene match: 5. The CDR3 coding sequence is TGTGCCAGCACAACAGGGGGCACGGAGACCCAGTACTTC. Translation gives CASTTGGTETQYF.

This clone was observed a single time. CDR3 sequence: CASSYSNSPDTQYF. In nucleotides, the CDR3 is TGTGCCAGCAGTTACTCGAATAGTCCAGATACGCAGTATTTT. The chain combines TRBV6-6 with TRBJ2-3; D call uncertain. V lost 0 bases, J lost 4 bases, and 8 bases lay in between. Germline values: CDR1 MNHNY, CDR2 SVGAGI (reference sequence). The CDR3 spans 14 residues.

This clone appeared once. The chain has TRBV5-5 and TRBJ1-1, with D perhaps matching TRBD1 (5 bases). V was clipped by 3 bases and J by 1 base, with 10 bases between them. Germline-derived CDR1 and CDR2 are SGHKS and YYEKEE (reference sequence). The CDR3 extends over 14 amino acids. The CDR3 loop reads CASSSRTGNTEAFF. The CDR3 nucleotides read TGTGCCAGCAGCTCCCGAACAGGGAACACTGAAGCTTTCTTT.

This clone has more than one count but fewer than ten. This chain joins TRBV5-1 and TRBJ2-2; D might be TRBD1 (5 bases). Germline V gene sequence: CDR1 SGHRS, CDR2 YFSETQ. The CDR3 is 15 residues long. V lost 4 bases to trimming and J lost 6 bases, with 16 bases between them. The CDR3 sequence is CASSPDPGFPGELFF. The CDR3 DNA follows: TGCGCCAGCAGCCCAGACCCAGGGTTCCCCGGGGAGCTGTTTTTT.

The chain links TRBV5-1 to TRBJ1-2, with D possibly matching TRBD1 (6 bases). The CDR3 runs to 14 residues. The V and J ends lost 1 base and 8 bases respectively, with 15 bases between them. Germline assignment: CDR1 SGHRS and CDR2 YFSETQ. CDR3 nucleotide sequence: TGCGCCAGCAGCTTGACAGGGTATTCGTTGGGCTACACCTTC. Translating it yields CASSLTGYSLGYTF. Drawing the rest from reference TRBV5-1 and TRBJ1-2, the complete variable domain is KAGVTQTPRYLIKTRGQQVTLSCSPISGHRSVSWYQQTPGQGLQFLFEYFSETQRNKGNFPGRFSGRQFSNSRSEMNVSTLELGDSALYLCASSLTGYSLGYTFGSGTRLTVV.

This chain connects TRBV18 to TRBJ2-2, with 9 bases lining up with TRBD1. The junction had 7 bases not matched to a gene; V was cut back by 5 bases and J by 3 bases. The CDR3 consists of 16 residues. The germline V gene encodes CDR1 KGHSH and CDR2 LQKENI. This chain's CDR3 is CASSRTGDFYTGELFF. The CDR3 DNA reads TGTGCCAGCTCAAGGACAGGGGATTTTTACACCGGGGAGCTGTTTTTT.

This chain connects TRBV3-1 (or the pseudogene TRBV3-2) to TRBJ1-1; no reliable D call. Germline lookup yields CDR1 LGHDT and CDR2 YNNKEL (reference sequence). The CDR3 is made up of 20 amino acids. V was trimmed by 1 base and J by 4 bases, leaving 28 bases between them. DNA of the CDR3: TGTGCCAGCAGCCAAGGACCCATTTATTCGAGGCACGAGGAGGGCACTGAAGCTTTCTTT. Translated: CASSQGPIYSRHEEGTEAFF.